These 17 T cell receptor beta chains originate from one sample sequenced in a study of identical twins (TCRdb year 2016). The library was built by means of 5' RACE. This sample was sequenced with an Illumina HiSeq 2000. TCRdb applied fastp at Q25 and MiXCR to the public reads, then kept only in-frame beta chains. Rows with a matching CDR3 protein are joined into one entry that keeps the most common DNA and genes. This sample holds under 450,000 distinct CDR3 sequences; less than 20% were observed only once. 12% of the sample belongs to the ten largest clones. Sequencing used naive T cells sorted from blood. The cell subset or site label, read with the paper, signifies: cells isolated with a human naive T-cell isolation kit. These TCRs come from a man aged 50-59 years in good health.

The genes are TRBV4-3 and TRBJ2-6; the D gene could be TRBD1 or TRBD2 (6 bases each). The V end lost 6 bases, the J end lost 2 bases, and 20 bases lay between the germline ends. Germline CDR1 LGHNA, CDR2 YSLEER. This CDR3 has 18 residues. As DNA, the CDR3 is TGCGCCAGCAGTACCCAACAGGGTGGGGGGACTGGGGCCAACGTCCTGACTTTC. Translation gives CASSTQQGGGTGANVLTF.

As to this clonotype: The junction departs from the called germline gene at one end, perhaps through a read error. The chain couples TRBV7-2 to TRBJ1-5; weak D call: TRBD1 (6 bases). Germline V lookup: CDR1 SGHTA, CDR2 FQGNSA. The CDR3 consists of 17 residues. CDR3 in amino acids: CASSLGGLWLENQPQHF. As DNA, the CDR3 is TGTGCCAGCAGTTTAGGGGGGTTGTGGTTAGAAAATCAGCCCCAGCATTTT.

This clonotype was seen many times. V and J are TRBV29-1 and TRBJ2-7; the match to TRBD1 covers 8 bases. The CDR3 loop spans 13 amino acids. After removal of 7 bases from V and 3 bases from J, the junction contained 8 bases not matched to a gene. CDR1 and CDR2 from the germline V gene are SQVTM and ANQGSEA. CDR3 nucleotides: TGCAGCGCCGAGGGGACAGGACTCTACGAGCAGTACTTC. The encoded protein is CSAEGTGLYEQYF.

CDR3 nucleotides: TGCAGTGCTAGACGGAGTAGCAATCAGCCCCAGCATTTT. Protein product: CSARRSSNQPQHF. This chain links TRBV20-1 with TRBJ1-5; D is unresolved. Germline assignment: CDR1 DFQATT and CDR2 SNEGSKA (reference sequence). CDR3 length equals 13 residues. V was pared by 2 bases and J by 0 bases, with 5 bases between.

The J gene is TRBJ2-1, the V gene TRBV7-9, with TRBD2 matching 8 bases. With 0 bases clipped from V and 15 bases from J, the junction kept 7 bases outside the gene matches. CDR3 size: 13 residues. Per the germline V gene, CDR1 is SEHNR and CDR2 is FQNEAQ (reference sequence). The CDR3 reads CASSLASGAPGFF. The CDR3 region has the DNA TGTGCCAGCAGCTTAGCTAGCGGGGCCCCGGGGTTCTTC.

This clonotype was observed at least ten times. The genes are TRBV6-5 and TRBJ1-5; no clear D gene. Looked up from germline, CDR1 is MNHEY and CDR2 is SVGAGI. There are 18 residues in the CDR3. Trimming cost V 0 bases and J 0 bases, with 15 bases left between them. This chain's CDR3 is CASSYSLLGGHSNQPQHF. CDR3 DNA sequence: TGTGCCAGCAGTTACTCCTTACTGGGTGGCCATAGCAATCAGCCCCAGCATTTT.

This chain uses TRBV6-2 or TRBV6-3 with TRBJ2-1; the D gene could be TRBD1 or TRBD2 (6 bases each). There are 15 residues in the CDR3. V shed 8 bases and J shed 3 bases, with 17 bases lying between them. Per the germline V gene, CDR1 is MNHEY and CDR2 is SVGEGT. The CDR3 loop reads CASSRGVGFYNEQFF. The CDR3 nucleotides are TGTGCCAGCTCTAGGGGGGTCGGGTTCTACAATGAGCAGTTCTTC.

Many counts were recorded for this clonotype. This chain uses TRBV3-1 with TRBJ2-1, with a weak D call TRBD2 (5 bases). Germline loops: CDR1 LGHDT, CDR2 YNNKEL (reference sequence). With 0 bases removed from V and 10 bases from J, the gap between germline ends came to 13 bases. CDR3 size: 14 residues. CDR3 nucleotide sequence: TGTGCCAGCAGCCAAGAACATGGCGGGTACGAGCAGTTCTTC. Translating it yields CASSQEHGGYEQFF.

The V gene is TRBV20-1, the J gene TRBJ2-7; possible D gene TRBD2, 6 bases. The germline V gene has CDR1 DFQATT and CDR2 SNEGSKA (reference sequence). The V end lost 5 bases, the J end lost 7 bases, and 12 bases lay between the germline ends. This CDR3 is 11 amino acids long. The CDR3 protein is CSARLVGEQYF. The DNA for the CDR3 is TGCAGTGCTCGACTAGTTGGAGAGCAGTACTTC.

The CDR3 protein is CASSEGGLAAYRARSDTQYF. For the CDR3, the DNA is TGTGCCAGCAGCGAAGGGGGACTAGCGGCTTATAGGGCGAGGTCAGATACGCAGTATTTT. The chain recombines TRBV4-2 with TRBJ2-3; 11 bases are a match to TRBD2. This CDR3 is built from 20 residues. Germline V gene lookup returns CDR1 LGHNA and CDR2 YNFKEQ. V lost 5 bases and J lost 4; bases outside the gene matches: 20.

This clonotype has more than one count but fewer than ten. The rearrangement links TRBV27 to TRBJ2-1; 12 bases are a match to TRBD2. V lost 6 bases and J lost 5; bases outside the gene matches: 5. Looked up from germline, CDR1 is MNHEY and CDR2 is SMNVEV (reference sequence). The CDR3 length is 15 residues. The CDR3 DNA follows: TGTGCCAGCAGCCCAGGGACTAGCGGGCACAATGAGCAGTTCTTC. Translating it yields CASSPGTSGHNEQFF.

This chain connects TRBV6-1 to TRBJ2-2; TRBD2 matches at 15 bases. The CDR3 length is 16 residues. CDR1 and CDR2 from the germline V gene are MNHNS and SASEGT. J lost 6 bases, V lost 6 bases, and 5 bases had no gene match. CDR3 nucleotide sequence: TGTGCCAGCAGCTCGGGACTAGCGGGAGGCTCCGGGGAGCTGTTTTTT. It specifies CASSSGLAGGSGELFF.

CDR3 in DNA: TGCGCCAGCAGGGGACTAGACACAGATACGCAGTATTTT. The encoded protein is CASRGLDTDTQYF. The rearrangement uses TRBV10-1 and TRBJ2-3; TRBD2 matches 8 bases. The CDR3 is made up of 13 amino acids. The V and J ends lost 6 bases and 2 bases, in that order; junction bases with no gene match: 1. CDR1 WNHNN and CDR2 SYGVQD come from the germline V gene (reference sequence).

This clonotype was detected many times. The V and J genes are TRBV4-1 and TRBJ1-1; no reliable D call. V lost 1 base and J lost 1, with 4 bases in between. From germline, CDR1 is MGHRA and CDR2 YSYEKL. The CDR3 has 13 amino acids. The CDR3 reads CASSQGTNTEAFF. The CDR3 DNA sequence: TGCGCCAGCAGCCAAGGGACGAACACTGAAGCTTTCTTT.

This clonotype occurred many times. The chain joins TRBV29-1 to TRBJ2-5; 7 nucleotides agree with TRBD1. This CDR3 is built from 11 residues. V dropped 7 bases and J dropped 9; count of bases not matched to a gene: 8. Germline loops: CDR1 SQVTM, CDR2 ANQGSEA. For the CDR3, the DNA is TGCAGCGGCCGACAGGGTTCCGCCCAGTACTTC. Translated, it gives CSGRQGSAQYF.

This chain connects TRBV7-2 to TRBJ2-7; 11 nucleotides align to TRBD2. Germline CDR1 SGHTA, CDR2 FQGNSA. V was clipped by 5 bases and J by 3 bases; unmatched bases: 9. This CDR3 contains 16 residues. CDR3 amino acids: CASSTRLAGKHYEQYF. DNA for the CDR3: TGTGCCAGCAGCACTAGACTAGCGGGAAAACACTACGAGCAGTACTTC.

In this sample, this clonotype turned up many times. The chain uses TRBV6-2 or TRBV6-3 and TRBJ2-1; 11 nucleotides line up with TRBD2. After removal of 5 bases from V and 3 bases from J, the junction contained 6 bases not matched to a gene. The CDR3 runs 16 residues. CDR1 and CDR2 (germline): MNHEY, SVGEGT. The CDR3 region is CASSLSGRAVYNEQFF. CDR3 in DNA: TGTGCCAGCAGTCTTAGCGGGAGGGCCGTCTACAATGAGCAGTTCTTC.